These T cell receptor beta chains were read from a single sample in a study of blood T cell repertoires in COVID-19. Profiling relied on immunoSEQ multiplex PCR, and the TCRdb table lists in-frame clones only, not all of them. The repertoire holds about 42,000 clones, 92% seen once, with under 9.5% in the top ten. The source material was peripheral blood. These receptors all stem from a man aged 45-60 years with active COVID-19. CDR3s include the opening cysteine and the closing phenylalanine or tryptophan. D genes are given only for firm matches. The listing skips clone size in some rows; elsewhere it reads once, few, many or a size class.

CASSEGRIAGPNTDTQYF,TGTGCCAGCAGTGAAGGACGAATAGCGGGACCAAACACAGATACGCAGTATTTT,TRBD2,TRBJ2-3,-,TRBV6-1
CASSQGRGPPADQAFF,TGTGCCAGCAGCCAAGGCCGAGGGCCGCCGGCCGACCAAGCTTTCTTT,-,TRBJ1-1,-,TRBV4-2
CASSLLRYTQYF,TGTGCCAGCAGTTTATTGAGGTATACGCAGTATTTT,-,TRBJ2-3,-,TRBV28
CASSPRGNREAGNTIYF,TGTGCCAGCTCACCTCGGGGGAACCGGGAGGCTGGAAACACCATATATTTT,-,TRBJ1-3,once,TRBV18
CASSAQDSREEKLFF,TGTGCCAGTAGTGCCCAGGACAGCCGCGAGGAAAAACTGTTTTTT,-,TRBJ1-4,-,TRBV19
CASSLKDSGREQFF,TGTGCCAGCAGCTTGAAGGATAGCGGCCGCGAGCAGTTCTTC,-,TRBJ2-1,-,TRBV5-5
CASSDAAGLSTNEQFF,TGTGCCAGCAGTGACGCAGCGGGACTTTCAACTAATGAGCAGTTCTTC,TRBD2,TRBJ2-1,-,TRBV6-4
CASSYGFLDSTNYGYTF,TGTGCCAGCAGTTACGGATTTCTTGACTCAACCAACTATGGCTACACCTTC,-,TRBJ1-2,once,TRBV6-2/TRBV6-3
CASSPRISLGDEQYF,TGTGCCAGCAGCCCCCGGATTAGTTTGGGCGACGAGCAGTACTTC,-,TRBJ2-7,-,TRBV9
CAISKLAGGGPNEQYF,TGTGCCATCAGTAAACTAGCGGGAGGAGGGCCCAATGAGCAGTACTTC,TRBD2,TRBJ2-7,-,TRBV10-3
CASSLPSPGGLSTGELFF,TGTGCCAGCAGCTTGCCTTCTCCGGGAGGTTTAAGCACCGGGGAGCTGTTTTTT,TRBD2,TRBJ2-2,-,TRBV28
CASSEMGPVNYGYTF,TGTGCCAGCAGTGAAATGGGCCCCGTTAACTATGGCTACACCTTC,-,TRBJ1-2,-,TRBV25-1
CASSFPDWEGEQYF,TGTGCCAGCAGCTTTCCGGATTGGGAGGGCGAGCAGTACTTC,TRBD2,TRBJ2-7,few,TRBV7-2
CASSPERLPDHEQFF,TGTGCCAGTAGTCCAGAAAGACTGCCAGACCATGAGCAGTTCTTC,-,TRBJ2-1,-,TRBV19
CASSSGQGRYQPQHF,TGTGCCAGTAGTTCCGGACAGGGTCGTTATCAGCCCCAGCATTTT,TRBD1,TRBJ1-5,-,TRBV19
CASSRLQTAVIAFF,TGTGCCAGCAGTCGACTCCAGACCGCAGTGATAGCTTTCTTT,-,TRBJ1-1,-,TRBV27
CASSLTLGQGTTDTQYF,TGTGCCAGCAGCCTGACTTTGGGACAGGGAACGACAGATACGCAGTATTTT,TRBD1,TRBJ2-3,-,TRBV5-8
CASSPEGLALSGANVLTF,TGTGCCAGCTCACCTGAGGGTCTAGCGCTCTCTGGGGCCAACGTCCTGACTTTC,-,TRBJ2-6,-,TRBV18
CASSPILRGVQPQHF,TGTGCCAGTAGTCCAATCCTCCGAGGTGTTCAGCCCCAGCATTTT,-,TRBJ1-5,few,TRBV19
CATVTRPSSGNTIYF,TGTGCCACTGTGACGCGGCCGAGCTCTGGAAACACCATATATTTT,-,TRBJ1-3,-,TRBV28
CASSEGLGLVNEQFF,TGTGCCAGCAGTGAAGGGCTGGGGCTCGTCAATGAGCAGTTCTTC,-,TRBJ2-1,-,TRBV6-1
CASSPGPGYNEQFF,TGTGCCAGCAGCCCCGGTCCGGGTTACAATGAGCAGTTCTTC,-,TRBJ2-1,once,TRBV7-3
CASSADRGGTEAFF,TGTGCCAGTAGCGCGGACAGGGGGGGCACTGAAGCTTTCTTT,TRBD1,TRBJ1-1,-,TRBV19
CAISERGPTYEQYF,TGTGCCATCAGTGAGAGAGGCCCAACCTACGAGCAGTACTTC,-,TRBJ2-7,-,TRBV10-3
CSVPVGQGADYGYTF,TGCAGCGTCCCCGTCGGACAGGGGGCGGACTATGGCTACACCTTC,TRBD1,TRBJ1-2,-,TRBV29-1
CASSALSVQETQYF,TGTGCCAGTAGTGCCCTTAGTGTACAAGAGACCCAGTACTTC,-,TRBJ2-5,-,TRBV19
CASSYSSLSGSPLHF,TGTGCCAGCAGTTACTCGTCTCTAAGCGGTTCACCCCTCCACTTT,-,TRBJ1-6,-,TRBV6-5
CASSLVGTGAYEQYF,TGTGCCAGCAGCTTAGTTGGGACAGGGGCCTACGAGCAGTACTTC,TRBD1,TRBJ2-7,once,TRBV11-2
CSVEWREDPEQETQYF,TGCAGCGTTGAGTGGCGGGAGGACCCGGAGCAAGAGACCCAGTACTTC,TRBD2,TRBJ2-5,-,TRBV29-1
CASSYRGLVRGTDTQYF,TGCGCCAGCAGCTACCGGGGACTTGTACGGGGCACAGATACGCAGTATTTT,-,TRBJ2-3,-,TRBV5-1
CSVVSGDAYEQFF,TGCAGCGTTGTCAGTGGAGATGCCTATGAGCAGTTCTTC,-,TRBJ2-1,-,TRBV29-1
CAIRATGTEGYTF,TGTGCCATCAGGGCGACAGGGACTGAGGGCTACACCTTC,TRBD1,TRBJ1-2,-,TRBV10-3
CAISSSNQGQGGEKLFF,TGTGCCATCAGCAGTAGCAATCAGGGACAGGGGGGGGAAAAACTGTTTTTT,TRBD1,TRBJ1-4,-,TRBV10-3
CASNNWQGGYNEQFF,TGTGCCAGTAACAACTGGCAGGGAGGATACAATGAGCAGTTCTTC,-,TRBJ2-1,-,TRBV19
CASSSGPWGSNEQFF,TGTGCCAGCAGCTCAGGGCCCTGGGGTTCCAATGAGCAGTTCTTC,-,TRBJ2-1,-,TRBV7-6
CASSTGQKYNEQFF,TGTGCCAGTAGTACGGGACAAAAATACAATGAGCAGTTCTTC,-,TRBJ2-1,-,TRBV19
CASRPTSIGTDTQYF,TGTGCCAGCAGACCGACTAGTATAGGGACAGATACGCAGTATTTT,-,TRBJ2-3,-,TRBV3-1/TRBV3-2
CATRSRGQPSGNTIYF,TGTGCCACCCGCTCTAGGGGACAACCCTCTGGAAACACCATATATTTT,-,TRBJ1-3,-,TRBV15
CASSLGSGSAYEQYF,TGCGCCAGCAGCTTGGGTAGCGGGAGTGCCTACGAGCAGTACTTC,TRBD2,TRBJ2-7,-,TRBV5-1
CASSVGLGGLAGYNEQFF,TGTGCCAGCAGCGTAGGGTTAGGAGGGCTAGCGGGGTACAATGAGCAGTTCTTC,TRBD2,TRBJ2-1,-,TRBV9
CASHQGGINYGYTF,TGTGCCAGCCACCAGGGAGGGATAAACTATGGCTACACCTTC,-,TRBJ1-2,-,TRBV6-6
CASRLAGVGNEQFF,TGTGCCAGCCGACTAGCGGGAGTGGGGAATGAGCAGTTCTTC,TRBD2,TRBJ2-1,-,TRBV11-2
CATSRVAGTLETQYF,TGTGCCACCAGCAGAGTAGCGGGAACGCTGGAGACCCAGTACTTC,TRBD2,TRBJ2-5,-,TRBV15
CASSPERLAGEEEQYF,TGTGCCAGCAGTCCTGAGCGGCTAGCGGGAGAGGAGGAGCAGTACTTC,TRBD2,TRBJ2-7,once,TRBV2
CASSPIGLFYNSPLHF,TGTGCCAGCAGTCCAATCGGACTGTTTTATAATTCACCCCTCCACTTT,-,TRBJ1-6,-,TRBV27
CASSQGAPFGQGNHEQYF,TGTGCCAGCAGCCAAGGAGCGCCGTTCGGACAGGGGAACCACGAGCAGTACTTC,TRBD1,TRBJ2-7,once,TRBV3-1/TRBV3-2